Shown below are 22 T cell receptor beta chains from a single sample sequenced in a study of shared clonotypes between healthy human individuals. Sequencing used immunoSEQ multiplex PCR; TCRdb keeps in-frame clones, though not all of them. The sample lists 300,000 to 350,000 clones, more than 60% occurring once. The specimen sequenced was memory CD4+ T cells sorted from blood. Noted subset: CD45RA-negative fraction. Source of these receptors: a man under 40 in good health.

This clone appeared many times. Here the CDR3 reads CASRPGLIYNEQFF. In DNA form, the CDR3 reads TGTGCCAGCAGACCGGGACTCATATACAATGAGCAGTTCTTC. The rearrangement uses TRBV2 and TRBJ2-1; possibly TRBD2 for D (6 bases). Trimming removed 6 bases from V and 4 bases from J, with 13 bases in between. Germline CDR1 is SNHLY and CDR2 is FYNNEI. This CDR3 is built from 14 residues.

The chain employs TRBV5-1 and TRBJ1-1; 8 bases fit TRBD1. J lost 0 bases, V lost 4 bases, and 8 bases had no gene match. Per germline, CDR1 SGHRS and CDR2 YFSETQ. This CDR3 is built from 16 residues. The CDR3 sequence: CASSPGQGGMNTEAFF. In nucleotides, the CDR3 is TGCGCCAGCAGCCCCGGACAGGGTGGGATGAACACTGAAGCTTTCTTT.

The V gene is TRBV5-6, the J gene TRBJ1-2, with a tentative D call TRBD1 (6 bases). This CDR3 spans 14 amino acids. The germline gives CDR1 SGHDT, CDR2 YYEEEE. V was shortened by 5 bases and J by 8 bases, with 19 bases between the two germline ends. The CDR3 is CASSRRTVYAGYTF. Written as DNA, the CDR3 is TGTGCCAGCAGTCGGAGGACAGTGTATGCGGGCTACACCTTC. The complete variable domain, with remaining parts taken from reference TRBV5-6 and TRBJ1-2, reads DAGVTQSPTHLIKTRGQQVTLRCSPKSGHDTVSWYQQALGQGPQFIFQYYEEEERQRGNFPDRFSGHQFPNYSSELNVNALLLGDSALYLCASSRRTVYAGYTFGSGTRLTVV.

This clone has a handful of counts. V usage is TRBV27 and J usage is TRBJ2-1; the match to TRBD2 covers 8 bases. The CDR3 loop spans 15 amino acids. CDR1 and CDR2 (germline): MNHEY, SMNVEV (reference sequence). After removal of 6 bases from V and 0 bases from J, the junction contained 4 bases not matched to a gene. The CDR3 loop is CASRLAGSSYNEQFF. CDR3 sequence (DNA): TGTGCCAGCAGGTTAGCGGGAAGCTCCTACAATGAGCAGTTCTTC.

The chain uses TRBV5-1 and TRBJ1-5; D gene unclear. The ends were cut back, 4 bases at V and 0 bases at J, with 5 bases in the middle. The CDR3 consists of 13 residues. Germline loops: CDR1 SGHRS, CDR2 YFSETQ. CDR3 coding DNA: TGCGCCAGCAGCCAGTCTAGCAATCAGCCCCAGCATTTT. Protein sequence: CASSQSSNQPQHF.

For this clone: Distinct nucleotide sequences in the sample also encode this CDR3. The CDR3 nucleotides read TGTGCCAGCAGCTTAGGGCTAGCGGATCAAGAGACCCAGTACTTC. This encodes CASSLGLADQETQYF. This chain joins TRBV7-9 and TRBJ2-5, with 7 bases lining up with TRBD2. After removal of 1 base from V and 2 bases from J, the junction contained 4 bases not matched to a gene. CDR1 is SEHNR and CDR2 is FQNEAQ in the germline V gene (reference sequence). This CDR3 contains 15 residues.

The V and J genes are TRBV9 and TRBJ2-1; D ambiguous. Germline V CDR1 and CDR2: SGDLS, YYNGEE. This CDR3 has 15 residues. Trimming left V 0 bases short and J 4 bases short, with 11 bases between. The CDR3 region is CASSVDPVTYNEQFF. CDR3 sequence (DNA): TGTGCCAGCAGCGTAGATCCGGTGACTTACAATGAGCAGTTCTTC.

The V call is TRBV9, the J call TRBJ2-3; 7 bases agree with TRBD1. The CDR3 runs to 15 residues. Looked up from germline, CDR1 is SGDLS and CDR2 is YYNGEE. Trimming cost V 0 bases and J 11 bases; bases outside gene matches: 12. The CDR3 coding sequence is TGTGCCAGCAGCGTAGAGGGACAGAGGTATAGAGGGCAGTATTTT. It translates to CASSVEGQRYRGQYF.

This clone was recorded many times. CDR3 residues: CASSLQGGSVDEQYF. The CDR3 DNA is TGTGCCAGCAGCTTACAAGGTGGGAGTGTCGACGAGCAGTACTTC. This sequence joins TRBV7-2 and TRBJ2-7; TRBD2 might be the D (5 bases). V was trimmed by 2 bases and J by 5 bases, leaving 16 bases between them. This CDR3 region has 15 residues. Germline CDR1 reads SGHTA; CDR2 reads FQGNSA.

V gene TRBV29-1 combines with J gene TRBJ2-5, with a weak D call TRBD1 (6 bases). The CDR3 covers 14 residues. Between the trimmed V and J ends, which lost 3 bases and 5 bases, there was a span of 16 bases. The germline CDR1 and CDR2 sequences are SQVTM and ANQGSEA. This chain's CDR3 is CSVELARGSETQYF. The DNA for the CDR3 is TGCAGCGTTGAGTTGGCGAGGGGGTCGGAGACCCAGTACTTC.

This clone showed up just a few times. The V gene is TRBV4-3, the J gene TRBJ2-7; TRBD2 agrees at 12 bases. J was trimmed by 3 bases and V by 4 bases; bases with no gene match: 4. The CDR3 has 15 amino acids. Looked up from germline, CDR1 is LGHNA and CDR2 is YSLEER. DNA for the CDR3: TGCGCCAGCAGCCTGGAGACTAGCGGGAGCTACGAGCAGTACTTC. Translation: CASSLETSGSYEQYF.

This clone was seen once. This chain joins TRBV7-9 and TRBJ1-2; D call uncertain. Trimming cost V 7 bases and J 4 bases, with 10 bases left between them. CDR1 is SEHNR, CDR2 FQNEAQ, per germline (reference sequence). The length of the CDR3 is 12 residues. Here the CDR3 reads CASTPEFYGYTF. In nucleotides, the CDR3 is TGTGCCAGCACCCCCGAGTTCTATGGCTACACCTTC.

The chain has TRBV18 and TRBJ2-2, with D maybe TRBD1 (6 bases). The CDR3 runs to 15 residues. The germline CDR1 and CDR2 sequences are KGHSH and LQKENI. V dropped 4 bases and J dropped 7 bases, with 16 bases sitting between them. CDR3 amino acids: CASSRPTGQSGELFF. CDR3 coding DNA: TGTGCCAGCTCACGACCGACAGGACAAAGCGGGGAGCTGTTTTTT.

V usage is TRBV30 and J usage is TRBJ1-4, with a weak D call TRBD1 (6 bases). Germline loops: CDR1 GTSNPN, CDR2 SVGIG (reference sequence). Trimming took off 2 bases at V and 8 bases at J, with 15 bases between the two ends. The CDR3 has 14 residues. CDR3 DNA: TGTGCCTGGAGTACCCGGGGGGCAGGCGAAAAACTGTTTTTT. Protein sequence: CAWSTRGAGEKLFF. The entire variable domain, with the rest obtained from reference TRBV30 and TRBJ1-4, is as follows: SQTIHQWPATLVQPVGSPLSLECTVEGTSNPNLYWYRQAAGRGLQLLFYSVGIGQISSEVPQNLSASRPQDRQFILSSKKLLLSDSGFYLCAWSTRGAGEKLFFGSGTQLSVL.

J is TRBJ2-2 and V is TRBV30, with unresolved D. The CDR3 spans 14 residues. V was pared by 8 bases and J by 4 bases, with 17 bases between. Per germline, CDR1 GTSNPN and CDR2 SVGIG (reference sequence). This CDR3 is CARKVGAGTGELFF. Here the CDR3 DNA reads TGTGCCCGGAAGGTGGGCGCCGGCACCGGGGAGCTGTTTTTT.

This chain joins TRBV7-2 and TRBJ2-2, with D maybe TRBD2 (5 bases). Germline V gene data show CDR1 as SGHTA and CDR2 as FQGNSA. The CDR3 sequence is 16 residues long. V lost 3 bases, J lost 1 base, and 12 bases lay in between. This CDR3 is CASSFRGSQNTGELFF. DNA of the CDR3: TGTGCCAGCAGCTTTAGAGGGAGCCAGAACACCGGGGAGCTGTTTTTT.

On this clone: The same CDR3 can be traced to other DNA sequences in this sample. The V and J genes are TRBV7-2 and TRBJ1-2; D gene ambiguous. The CDR3 has 13 amino acids. CDR1 is SGHTA, CDR2 FQGNSA, per germline. Trimming cost V 5 bases and J 1 base, with 8 bases left between them. CDR3 nucleotides: TGTGCCAGCAGCCCGGACCGTAACTATGGCTACACCTTC. This sequence encodes CASSPDRNYGYTF.

The gene calls are TRBV15 and TRBJ2-1, with D maybe TRBD2 (6 bases). V dropped 5 bases and J dropped 0 bases, with 17 bases sitting between them. Germline V gene sequence: CDR1 LNHNV, CDR2 YYDKDF (reference sequence). The CDR3 loop spans 17 amino acids. In DNA, the CDR3 is TGTGCCACCAGCGAATACGGAGCGGGTAGCTCCTACAATGAGCAGTTCTTC. Translating it yields CATSEYGAGSSYNEQFF. Variable domain in full (rest from reference TRBV15 and TRBJ2-1): DAMVIQNPRYQVTQFGKPVTLSCSQTLNHNVMYWYQQKSSQAPKLLFHYYDKDFNNEADTPDNFQSRRPNTSFCFLDIRSPGLGDTAMYLCATSEYGAGSSYNEQFFGPGTRLTVL.

The rearrangement links TRBV11-3 to TRBJ2-3; 8 positions match TRBD1. Unmatched junction bases numbered 6, after V lost 5 bases and J lost 2 bases. The CDR3 sequence is 15 residues long. In germline, CDR1 is SGHNT, CDR2 YENEEA. This chain's CDR3 is CASSPGGGPTDTQYF. CDR3 nucleotides: TGTGCCAGCAGCCCAGGGGGCGGTCCCACAGATACGCAGTATTTT.

The chain couples TRBV28 to TRBJ2-7, with TRBD2 matching 7 bases. The length of the CDR3 is 14 residues. The junction had 6 bases not matched to a gene; V was cut back by 7 bases and J by 0 bases. Germline CDR1 and CDR2: MDHEN and SYDVKM. The CDR3 sequence: CASTPGGSSYEQYF. The CDR3 DNA sequence: TGTGCCAGCACCCCGGGGGGTAGCTCCTACGAGCAGTACTTC.

V usage is TRBV6-1 and J usage is TRBJ1-2; no definite D call. Trimming cost V 2 bases and J 3 bases, with 4 bases left between them. The CDR3 has 12 residues. Per the germline V gene, CDR1 is MNHNS and CDR2 is SASEGT. The CDR3 DNA is TGTGCCAGCAGTGAAATCTACTATGGCTACACCTTC. Its translation is CASSEIYYGYTF.

This clone is a singleton in its sample. This chain joins TRBV6-5 and TRBJ2-3, with D possibly matching TRBD2 (6 bases). V lost 0 bases, J lost 5 bases, and 12 bases lay in between. The CDR3 has 15 amino acids. CDR1 is MNHEY, CDR2 SVGAGI, per germline. The CDR3 loop is CASSYSLLAGDTQYF. DNA for the CDR3: TGTGCCAGCAGTTACTCGTTACTAGCCGGAGATACGCAGTATTTT.